This T cell receptor (beta chain) stems from a study of CD8 T cells in ankylosing spondylitis (dated by TCRdb to 2017 to 2019). About the investigation overall: To find TCR variants linked to disease, the study profiled T cell receptor beta repertoires in ankylosing spondylitis patients and healthy donors. The whole study cohort included over 85 healthy donors and about two dozen ankylosing spondylitis patients. Peripheral blood was sampled, and synovial fluid was additionally collected from ankylosing spondylitis patients.

Regarding this clonotype: Its antigen remains unidentified. Base qualities are not at hand, and no much larger clone is one base apart.

The sequencing machine was an Illumina HiSeq 2500. TCR beta libraries were prepared by quantitative 5'-RACE with molecular barcodes. Per the authors' processing: A new computational method, built on a probabilistic model of VDJ rearrangement, was used to identify disease-linked TCR variants. TCRdb reprocessed the public reads (quality trimming at Q25 with fastp, clone calling with MiXCR) and kept in-frame beta chains. Rows with a matching CDR3 protein are joined into one entry that keeps the most common DNA and genes. The V and J calls shown here were made by TCRdb, not taken from the authors' results. This sample holds 700,000 to 1,000,000 distinct CDR3 sequences; approximately 10% were observed only once. The ten largest clones take up about 0.5% of the sample. What the study reported, not specific to this receptor: A TCR beta motif made up of several highly homologous amino acid variants appeared to be characteristic of blood from ankylosing spondylitis patients. In peripheral blood, the disease-linked clones were found at relatively low frequencies and had a CD8+ phenotype. The disease-linked clones were reported to be significantly enriched in matched synovial fluid samples from ankylosing spondylitis patients. Some motif variants had previously been reported in the synovial fluid and blood of reactive arthritis patients, which suggests shared mechanisms of disease initiation.

The sequence derives from a male donor with ankylosing spondylitis. Material: blood, either unsorted or a sorted T cell fraction (not recorded which).

The nucleotide sequence reads TGCGCCAGCAGCCCAGAGGCAGTGGGGGTATACAATGAGCAGTTCTTC. Translated, it gives CASSPEAVGVYNEQFF. The sequence links TRBV4-3 to TRBJ2-1; the D segment may tentatively be TRBD1 or TRBD2, each giving 5 matched bases. The CDR3 covers 16 residues, taking in both the cysteine and the phenylalanine. Just CDR3 DNA is preserved here, 48 bases in frame from base 1. V sheds 4 bases and J sheds 4 bases, leaving 17 bases between their ends. As encoded in the germline V gene, CDR1 is LGHNA while CDR2 is YSLEER.